The TCR beta chain described here comes from a study of T cells in Graves' hyperthyroidism and ophthalmopathy. Study-wide results and caveats: In validation, the model predicted ophthalmopathy. These predictions came a median about 6.8 months before onset. In the analysis, a 13 V-J model separated ophthalmopathy from stable hyperthyroidism. Blood also held most thyroid clonotypes expanded beyond 0.001.

This clonotype showed up many times. Its specificity is not known. Diagnostic decisions used clinical symptoms, serum thyroxine and TRAb, thyroid ultrasound and orbital computed tomography. Amplification yielded TCR beta CDR3 regions, with RNA transcripts as the source. The HTBI primer set drove a first-round RT-PCR of the TCR CDR3. Each CDR3 protein gets one entry after TCRdb re-called the multiplex PCR reads with MiXCR. The sample lists 410,000 or so distinct CDR3 sequences; roughly 14% were seen once. This TCR was sampled from a man aged 18-30 years with Graves' ophthalmopathy. The specimen sequenced was blood.

CDR3 loop: CASRGRTGATGELFF. The CDR3 DNA follows: TGTGCCAGCAGGGGGAGGACAGGGGCGACCGGGGAGCTGTTTTTT. This chain links TRBV28 with TRBJ2-2, with TRBD1 identical over 9 bases. This CDR3 has 15 residues. From germline, CDR1 is MDHEN and CDR2 SYDVKM. The junction had 7 bases not matched to a gene; V was cut back by 6 bases and J by 5 bases.